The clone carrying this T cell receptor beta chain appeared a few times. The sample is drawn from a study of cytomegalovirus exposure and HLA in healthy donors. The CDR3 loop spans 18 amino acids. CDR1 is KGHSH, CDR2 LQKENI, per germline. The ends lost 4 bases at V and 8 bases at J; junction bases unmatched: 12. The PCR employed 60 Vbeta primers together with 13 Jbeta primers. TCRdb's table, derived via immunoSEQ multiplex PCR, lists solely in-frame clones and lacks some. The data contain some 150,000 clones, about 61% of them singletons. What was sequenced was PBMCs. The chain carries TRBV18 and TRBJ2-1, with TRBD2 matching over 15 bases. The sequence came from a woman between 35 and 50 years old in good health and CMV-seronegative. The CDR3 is CASSLRTSGGAGFDEQFF. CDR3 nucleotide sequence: TGTGCCAGCTCACTTCGGACTAGCGGGGGGGCAGGCTTCGATGAGCAGTTCTTC. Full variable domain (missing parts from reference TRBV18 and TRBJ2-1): NAGVMQNPRHLVRRRGQEARLRCSPMKGHSHVYWYRQLPEEGLKFMVYLQKENIIDESGMPKERFSAEFPKEGPSILRIQQVVRGDSAAYFCASSLRTSGGAGFDEQFFGPGTRLTVL.